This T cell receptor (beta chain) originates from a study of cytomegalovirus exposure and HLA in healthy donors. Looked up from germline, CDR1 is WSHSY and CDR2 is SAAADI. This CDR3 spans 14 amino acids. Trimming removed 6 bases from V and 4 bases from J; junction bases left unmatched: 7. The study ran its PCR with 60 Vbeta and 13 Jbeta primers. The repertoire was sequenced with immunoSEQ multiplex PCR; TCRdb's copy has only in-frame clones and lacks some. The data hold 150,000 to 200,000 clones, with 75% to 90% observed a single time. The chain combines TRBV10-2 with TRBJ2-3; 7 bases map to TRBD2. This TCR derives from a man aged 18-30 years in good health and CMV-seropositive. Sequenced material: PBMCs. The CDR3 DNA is TGCGCCAGCAGAGAGAGCGGGGCCGCAGATACGCAGTATTTT. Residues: CASRESGAADTQYF.